Listed below are T cell receptor beta chains from one sample, sequenced in a study of PD-1 blockade in classical Hodgkin lymphoma. Libraries were prepared by immunoSEQ multiplex PCR; TCRdb keeps only in-frame clonotypes and omits some of them. The profile covers over 85,000 clones, with about nine tenths appearing a single time and around 2.9% taken by the ten largest. Material: peripheral blood mononuclear cells (PBMCs), obtained before the fourth cycle of nivolumab. Source of these receptors: a human donor with classical Hodgkin lymphoma. CDR3s include the opening cysteine and the closing phenylalanine or tryptophan. D genes are given only for firm matches. Clone size is given for some rows only: seen once, a few or many times, or a class if the clone is expanded.

J: TRBJ1-2
V: TRBV7-2
size: NA
D: NA
DNA: TGTGCCAGCAGCTTCGACCCTAACTATGGCTACACCTTC
CDR3: CASSFDPNYGYTF

J: TRBJ2-2
V: TRBV2
size: NA
D: TRBD1
DNA: TGTGCTACAGCAGGACAGGCCACCGGGGAGCTGTTTTTT
CDR3: CATAGQATGELFF

J: TRBJ1-3
V: TRBV6-5
size: NA
D: NA
DNA: TGTGCCAGCAGTTACGACGGATACTCTGGAAACACCATATATTTT
CDR3: CASSYDGYSGNTIYF

J: TRBJ2-3
V: TRBV19
size: once
D: TRBD2
DNA: TGTGCCAGTAGTACTCCCATAAGCGGGGGGGCCGATACGCAGTATTTT
CDR3: CASSTPISGGADTQYF

J: TRBJ1-1
V: TRBV6-5
size: NA
D: NA
DNA: TGTGCCAGCAGTTACTCAGGTAGGGGTGAAGCTTTCTTT
CDR3: CASSYSGRGEAFF

J: TRBJ1-5
V: TRBV6-6
size: NA
D: NA
DNA: TGTGCCAGCCCGGGGGGTTATCAGCCCCAGCATTTT
CDR3: CASPGGYQPQHF

J: TRBJ1-2
V: TRBV6-5
size: NA
D: TRBD1
DNA: TGTGCCAGCAGACCCCTTGGGACAGCTAATGGCTACACCTTC
CDR3: CASRPLGTANGYTF

J: TRBJ1-6
V: TRBV6-6
size: NA
D: NA
DNA: TGTGCCAGCAGTTACTCAGGACAGACTAATTCACCCCTCCACTTT
CDR3: CASSYSGQTNSPLHF

J: TRBJ1-1
V: TRBV6-1
size: NA
D: NA
DNA: TGTGCCAGCAGTGAACAGGAACCTGAAGCTTTCTTT
CDR3: CASSEQEPEAFF

J: TRBJ2-7
V: TRBV27
size: once
D: NA
DNA: TGTGCCAGCAGTTACGGTAGGGTTCCCTACGAGCAGTACTTC
CDR3: CASSYGRVPYEQYF

J: TRBJ1-1
V: TRBV7-2
size: few
D: NA
DNA: TGTGCCAGCAGCGGGGGCCCGATGAACACTGAAGCTTTCTTT
CDR3: CASSGGPMNTEAFF

J: TRBJ2-7
V: TRBV6-5
size: NA
D: NA
DNA: TGTGCCAGCAGTTATGGGCAGGCTTACTCCTACGAGCAGTACTTC
CDR3: CASSYGQAYSYEQYF

J: TRBJ1-4
V: TRBV7-2
size: NA
D: NA
DNA: TGTGCCAGCAGCTGGGGACGGGATAATGAAAAACTGTTTTTT
CDR3: CASSWGRDNEKLFF

J: TRBJ2-3
V: TRBV5-1
size: NA
D: NA
DNA: TGCGCCAGCAGCTTGGATCCTAGCGGCACAGATACGCAGTATTTT
CDR3: CASSLDPSGTDTQYF

J: TRBJ1-1
V: TRBV21-1
size: NA
D: NA
DNA: TGTGCCAGCAGTGAGAGACAGGATGGGGCTTTCTTT
CDR3: CASSERQDGAFF

J: TRBJ2-3
V: TRBV9
size: NA
D: NA
DNA: TGTGCCAGCAGCGTAGTCGGCACGTTGCCCACAGATACGCAGTATTTT
CDR3: CASSVVGTLPTDTQYF

J: TRBJ1-1
V: TRBV27
size: NA
D: NA
DNA: TGTGCCAGCAGTTTTAGGCGAGGGAGCGAAGCTTTCTTT
CDR3: CASSFRRGSEAFF

J: TRBJ1-2
V: TRBV21-1
size: NA
D: NA
DNA: TGTGCCAGCAGCACAGGGGGGGGATTCTTGGGGCCAGGGACTGGCTATGGCTACACCTTC
CDR3: CASSTGGGFLGPGTGYGYTF

J: TRBJ1-4
V: TRBV19
size: NA
D: TRBD1
DNA: TGTGCCAGTAGTACTTTGGACAGGGATGAAAAACTGTTTTTT
CDR3: CASSTLDRDEKLFF

J: TRBJ2-3
V: TRBV5-1
size: NA
D: TRBD1
DNA: TGCGCCAGCAGCGTCTACAGGGGGGAGACAGATACGCAGTATTTT
CDR3: CASSVYRGETDTQYF

J: TRBJ1-1
V: TRBV4-2
size: NA
D: TRBD1
DNA: TGTGCCAGCAGCCAAGAGACCAGCAAGACAGGGAGAGCTGAAGCTTTCTTT
CDR3: CASSQETSKTGRAEAFF

J: TRBJ1-2
V: TRBV19
size: NA
D: TRBD1
DNA: TGTGCCAGTAGTCCTCTCACAGGGGCTAACTATGGCTACACCTTC
CDR3: CASSPLTGANYGYTF

J: TRBJ1-6
V: TRBV10-3
size: NA
D: NA
DNA: TGTGCCATCAGTGAATATCGGGATAATTCACCCCTCCACTTT
CDR3: CAISEYRDNSPLHF

J: TRBJ2-1
V: TRBV5-6
size: NA
D: NA
DNA: TGTGCCAGCAGCTCCGGACCGGCCGTAGAGCAGTTCTTC
CDR3: CASSSGPAVEQFF

J: TRBJ2-3
V: TRBV4-2
size: NA
D: NA
DNA: TGTGCCAGCAGCCAAGGGAGGCGGGATACGCAGTATTTT
CDR3: CASSQGRRDTQYF

J: TRBJ1-4
V: TRBV19
size: once
D: NA
DNA: TGTGCCAGTCATACTCTCGGGCAGGGACCTAATGAAAAACTGTTTTTT
CDR3: CASHTLGQGPNEKLFF

J: TRBJ2-1
V: TRBV28
size: NA
D: NA
DNA: TGTGCCAGCAGTTACGGGACGCCGGGGAATGAGCAGTTCTTC
CDR3: CASSYGTPGNEQFF

J: TRBJ2-7
V: TRBV9
size: few
D: TRBD1
DNA: TGTGCCAGCAGCGTAGGGACAGGAACCTACGAGCAGTACTTC
CDR3: CASSVGTGTYEQYF

J: TRBJ2-3
V: TRBV7-9
size: NA
D: NA
DNA: TGTGCCAGCAGCCCCGGTTGGTTTGATACGCAGTATTTT
CDR3: CASSPGWFDTQYF

J: TRBJ1-1
V: TRBV4-3
size: NA
D: NA
DNA: TGCGCCAGCAGCCAAGATGTACTGGGAATGAACACTGAAGCTTTCTTT
CDR3: CASSQDVLGMNTEAFF

J: TRBJ1-2
V: TRBV19
size: once
D: TRBD1
DNA: TGTGCCAGTAGTATCCCAGGGGGCCTTTCTAACTATGGCTACACCTTC
CDR3: CASSIPGGLSNYGYTF

J: TRBJ2-7
V: TRBV7-6
size: NA
D: NA
DNA: TGTGCCAGCAGCTTAGCACACGGTTCCATCCACGAGCAGTACTTC
CDR3: CASSLAHGSIHEQYF

J: TRBJ1-2
V: TRBV29-1
size: NA
D: TRBD1
DNA: TGCAGCGTTGACAGGGACAGGGTCTATGGCTACACCTTC
CDR3: CSVDRDRVYGYTF

J: TRBJ2-1
V: TRBV7-9
size: NA
D: TRBD1
DNA: TGTGCCAGCAGGTTAGGACAGGGGGCGAGGAATGAGCAGTTCTTC
CDR3: CASRLGQGARNEQFF

J: TRBJ1-3
V: TRBV7-7
size: NA
D: NA
DNA: TGTGCCAGCAGCCGGACACTCGGAAACACCATATATTTT
CDR3: CASSRTLGNTIYF

J: TRBJ2-3
V: TRBV29-1
size: NA
D: NA
DNA: TGCAGCGTCCCGCCGGGGGGCCCATTGGATACGCAGTATTTT
CDR3: CSVPPGGPLDTQYF

J: TRBJ2-5
V: TRBV5-6
size: once
D: TRBD2
DNA: TGTGCCAGCAGCCCCGGACTAGCGGGGGGGCGGGAGACCCAGTACTTC
CDR3: CASSPGLAGGRETQYF

J: TRBJ1-6
V: TRBV5-1
size: NA
D: NA
DNA: TGCGCCAGCAGTTTTGCTACGGGGGGAGGTTCACCCCTCCACTTT
CDR3: CASSFATGGGSPLHF

J: TRBJ1-5
V: TRBV11-2
size: NA
D: NA
DNA: TGTGCCAGCAGCTTTTCCGTCCACGGTCAGCCCCAGCATTTT
CDR3: CASSFSVHGQPQHF

J: TRBJ2-1
V: TRBV11-2
size: NA
D: NA
DNA: TGTGCCAGCAGCTTAGCCTCACCCCCTTGGGATGAGCAGTTCTTC
CDR3: CASSLASPPWDEQFF

J: TRBJ2-5
V: TRBV10-2
size: NA
D: TRBD1
DNA: TGCGCCAGCAGTGATGGGACAGGGATTGGGCAAGAGACCCAGTACTTC
CDR3: CASSDGTGIGQETQYF

J: TRBJ1-2
V: TRBV5-6
size: NA
D: NA
DNA: TGTGCCAGCAGCTTGGATCCCAGGCACTATGGCTACACCTTC
CDR3: CASSLDPRHYGYTF

J: TRBJ2-7
V: TRBV30
size: NA
D: NA
DNA: TGTGCCTGGAGTGCGACAGCCGCCTACGAGCAGTACTTC
CDR3: CAWSATAAYEQYF

J: TRBJ2-3
V: TRBV7-3
size: NA
D: NA
DNA: TGTGCCAGCAGCTTAACGGCTTCCCCAGATACGCAGTATTTT
CDR3: CASSLTASPDTQYF

J: TRBJ2-7
V: TRBV27
size: NA
D: NA
DNA: TGTGCCAGCAGTCCGGGACTCTTCGGCGAGCAGTACTTC
CDR3: CASSPGLFGEQYF

J: TRBJ1-1
V: TRBV2
size: few
D: NA
DNA: TGTGCCAGCAAAACAGGCTCTGAAGCTTTCTTT
CDR3: CASKTGSEAFF

J: TRBJ1-5
V: TRBV6-6
size: NA
D: NA
DNA: TGTGCCAGCAGTTACTCCCCCGACATCGGCAATCAGCCCCAGCATTTT
CDR3: CASSYSPDIGNQPQHF

J: TRBJ2-5
V: TRBV7-2
size: NA
D: NA
DNA: TGTGCCAGCAGGCAACTAGGGACCCAGTACTTC
CDR3: CASRQLGTQYF

J: TRBJ2-1
V: TRBV20-1
size: once
D: NA
DNA: TGCAGTGCTTCCACCGTTGAGCAGTTCTTC
CDR3: CSASTVEQFF